One sample yielded the 32 T cell receptor beta chains listed below, sequenced in a study of radiotherapy plus CTLA-4 blockade in lung cancer. The table came from immunoSEQ multiplex PCR; TCRdb's copy has only in-frame clones and leaves some out. The sample includes around 80,000 clones, around 83% seen only once; the top ten take just over 0.8%. The source was peripheral blood, collected from a patient treated with radiotherapy plus ipilimumab. The receptors derive from a human donor with non-small cell lung cancer who had stable disease on radiotherapy plus ipilimumab.

The genes are TRBV6-6 and TRBJ1-1; D is possibly TRBD1 (6 bases). This CDR3 has 13 amino acids. The germline V and J ends were trimmed by 5 bases and 11 bases, with 18 bases remaining between them. Germline assignment: CDR1 MNHNY and CDR2 SVGAGI (reference sequence). The CDR3 loop is CASSPTLQGSAFF. Here the CDR3 DNA reads TGTGCCAGCAGTCCAACCCTCCAGGGGAGCGCTTTCTTT.

The CDR3 DNA reads TGTGCCAGCTCACCACTAGATGAGGCCGGGGAGCTGTTTTTT. It specifies CASSPLDEAGELFF. The V call is TRBV18, the J call TRBJ2-2; D uncertain. Germline CDR1 is KGHSH and CDR2 is LQKENI. This CDR3 region has 14 residues. V lost 1 base, J lost 6 bases, and 9 bases lay in between.

The CDR3 sequence: CSVKDGNQPQHF. The CDR3 nucleotides read TGCAGCGTTAAGGACGGAAATCAGCCCCAGCATTTT. V gene TRBV29-1 combines with J gene TRBJ1-5; D is uncertain. The V end was cut by 5 bases, the J end by 4 bases, with 9 bases between. This CDR3 has 12 amino acids. The V gene's germline CDR1 is SQVTM and CDR2 ANQGSEA.

The chain couples TRBV27 to TRBJ2-7; TRBD1 matches 9 bases. The CDR3 covers 15 residues. Germline lookup yields CDR1 MNHEY and CDR2 SMNVEV (reference sequence). V gave up 4 bases and J gave up 4 bases; unmatched junction bases: 8. The CDR3 coding sequence is TGTGCCAGCAGTTCCCCGGGACAGGGAGCGTACGAGCAGTACTTC. Residues: CASSSPGQGAYEQYF.

The rearrangement uses TRBV7-2 and TRBJ2-2; D not resolved. From germline, CDR1 is SGHTA and CDR2 FQGNSA. The V and J ends lost 3 bases and 4 bases respectively, with 15 bases between them. The CDR3 is 16 amino acids. CDR3 loop: CASSLAFRVSTGELFF. DNA of the CDR3: TGTGCCAGCAGCTTGGCTTTTAGGGTATCCACCGGGGAGCTGTTTTTT.

V and J are TRBV28 and TRBJ1-2, with D perhaps matching TRBD1 (6 bases). Trimming cost V 2 bases and J 0 bases, with 16 bases left between them. This CDR3 region has 17 residues. Germline V lookup: CDR1 MDHEN, CDR2 SYDVKM. The CDR3 sequence is CASSLSARGYPNYGYTF. CDR3 in DNA: TGTGCCAGCAGTTTAAGTGCCAGGGGTTATCCTAACTATGGCTACACCTTC.

V usage is TRBV7-2 and J usage is TRBJ2-7; no clear D. The ends were cut back, 5 bases at V and 3 bases at J, with 17 bases in the middle. Germline loops: CDR1 SGHTA, CDR2 FQGNSA. The CDR3 consists of 15 residues. CDR3 in DNA: TGTGCCAGCAGCACCGGCCTCAAGGATGGCTACGAGCAGTACTTC. Protein: CASSTGLKDGYEQYF. Full variable domain (outside the CDR3, taken from reference TRBV7-2 and TRBJ2-7): GAGVSQSPSNKVTEKGKDVELRCDPISGHTALYWYRQSLGQGLEFLIYFQGNSAPDKSGLPSDRFSAERTGGSVSTLTIQRTQQEDSAVYLCASSTGLKDGYEQYFGPGTRLTVT.

J is TRBJ2-1 and V is TRBV9, with D unresolved. This CDR3 region has 15 residues. The V end was cut by 4 bases, the J end by 2 bases, with 13 bases between. Germline values: CDR1 SGDLS, CDR2 YYNGEE. CDR3 loop: CASSPVVRTYNEQFF. The CDR3 nucleotides read TGTGCCAGCAGCCCCGTAGTCCGGACCTACAATGAGCAGTTCTTC.

V usage is TRBV27 and J usage is TRBJ1-2; TRBD1 might be the D (5 bases). CDR3 size: 14 residues. Per the germline V gene, CDR1 is MNHEY and CDR2 is SMNVEV (reference sequence). Trimming removed 3 bases from V and 4 bases from J, with 12 bases in between. The CDR3: CASSFGGPTYGYTF. For the CDR3, the DNA is TGTGCCAGCAGTTTCGGGGGTCCCACCTATGGCTACACCTTC.

The chain carries TRBV9 and TRBJ2-2, with TRBD2 matching over 13 bases. Per the germline V gene, CDR1 is SGDLS and CDR2 is YYNGEE. J gave up 0 bases and V 0 bases, and 2 bases lay outside the gene matches. CDR3 length: 18 residues. The CDR3 nucleotides read TGTGCCAGCAGCGTAGGACTAGCGGGGGGTCCGAACACCGGGGAGCTGTTTTTT. The encoded protein is CASSVGLAGGPNTGELFF.

This chain joins TRBV5-6 and TRBJ2-7, with D hard to call. CDR3 length equals 15 residues. CDR1 SGHDT and CDR2 YYEEEE come from the germline V gene. Between the trimmed V and J ends, which lost 2 bases and 0 bases, there was a span of 12 bases. CDR3 sequence reads: CASSFDKLLSYEQYF. The CDR3 region has the DNA TGTGCCAGCAGCTTTGACAAACTTCTCTCCTACGAGCAGTACTTC.

The CDR3 sequence: CASSDPQGANEKLFF. The DNA for the CDR3 is TGTGCCAGCAGTGACCCCCAGGGAGCTAATGAAAAACTGTTTTTT. V gene TRBV25-1 combines with J gene TRBJ1-4, with a possible D match to TRBD1 (5 bases). Germline CDR1 MGHDK, CDR2 SYGVNS. The CDR3 spans 15 residues. Trimming took 3 bases from V and 3 from J, leaving 11 bases between them.

V and J are TRBV15 and TRBJ2-4; a possible D gene is TRBD1 (6 bases). Trimming stripped 1 base from V and 9 bases from J, with 13 bases between. Germline V gives CDR1 LNHNV, CDR2 YYDKDF (reference sequence). The CDR3 spans 14 residues. This chain's CDR3 is CATSRGQASGIQYF. DNA of the CDR3: TGTGCCACCAGCAGAGGACAGGCCTCTGGCATTCAGTACTTC.

The chain has TRBV20-1 and TRBJ2-7; no clear D. The CDR3 has 11 amino acids. Germline lookup yields CDR1 DFQATT and CDR2 SNEGSKA (reference sequence). Trimming removed 4 bases at V and 7 bases at J, with 11 bases between. The CDR3 sequence is CSANLGREQYF. The CDR3 DNA sequence: TGCAGTGCTAACTTAGGGCGTGAGCAGTACTTC.

This chain uses TRBV5-4 with TRBJ1-2; the match to TRBD1 covers 7 bases. The CDR3 spans 15 residues. Germline V gives CDR1 SGHNT, CDR2 YYREEE (reference sequence). The junction had 11 bases not matched to a gene; V was cut back by 4 bases and J by 5 bases. The CDR3 sequence is CASSREGGGGYGYTF. CDR3 DNA: TGTGCCAGCAGCCGAGAGGGAGGGGGCGGGTATGGCTACACCTTC.

V is TRBV5-4 and J is TRBJ2-3; TRBD1 aligns across 7 bases. Looked up from germline, CDR1 is SGHNT and CDR2 is YYREEE (reference sequence). The CDR3 is 17 amino acids. Unmatched junction bases numbered 10, after V lost 0 bases and J lost 3 bases. The CDR3 sequence is CASSLAPGQIQTDTQYF. As DNA, the CDR3 is TGTGCCAGCAGCTTGGCCCCGGGACAGATCCAAACAGATACGCAGTATTTT.

The genes are TRBV6-6 and TRBJ1-1; possibly TRBD1 for D (5 bases). CDR1 is MNHNY and CDR2 is SVGAGI in the germline V gene (reference sequence). This CDR3 contains 14 residues. The V and J ends lost 2 bases and 5 bases respectively, with 12 bases between them. The CDR3 sequence is CASSYGGGRTEAFF. Here the CDR3 DNA reads TGTGCCAGCAGTTACGGTGGGGGAAGAACTGAAGCTTTCTTT.

The rearrangement links TRBV11-2 to TRBJ1-1; TRBD1 matches 7 bases. The V segment lost 5 bases and the J segment 7 bases; nucleotides outside the gene matches: 7. CDR1 and CDR2 from the germline V gene are SGHAT and FQNNGV. The CDR3 consists of 13 residues. The CDR3 DNA reads TGTGCCAGCAGCGAGGACAGGATTGGTGAAGCTTTCTTT. This sequence encodes CASSEDRIGEAFF.

The chain uses TRBV7-3 and TRBJ1-1, with TRBD1 matching over 7 bases. This CDR3 is built from 17 residues. Germline-derived CDR1 and CDR2 are SGHTA and FQGTGA. J lost 2 bases, V lost 1 base, and 10 bases had no gene match. The CDR3 sequence: CASSLIRRTGENTEAFF. In DNA, the CDR3 is TGTGCCAGCAGCTTAATACGCCGGACAGGAGAAAACACTGAAGCTTTCTTT.

The V gene is TRBV6-5, the J gene TRBJ1-1; the D is unclear. The ends were cut back, 2 bases at V and 1 base at J, with 2 bases in the middle. The V gene's germline CDR1 is MNHEY and CDR2 SVGAGI. The CDR3 runs 12 residues. The CDR3 spells CASSYPNTEAFF. CDR3 bases: TGTGCCAGCAGTTACCCGAACACTGAAGCTTTCTTT.

This clone was seen only once. V is TRBV11-2 and J is TRBJ1-3, with 8 bases aligning to TRBD1. V gave up 4 bases and J gave up 4 bases; unmatched junction bases: 9. In germline, CDR1 is SGHAT, CDR2 FQNNGV. The CDR3 covers 16 residues. CDR3 bases: TGTGCCAGCAGCTCTCACCCGGGACAGGTGGGAAACACCATATATTTT. It specifies CASSSHPGQVGNTIYF. The full variable domain, with the rest looked up from reference TRBV11-2 and TRBJ1-3, is EAGVAQSPRYKIIEKRQSVAFWCNPISGHATLYWYQQILGQGPKLLIQFQNNGVVDDSQLPKDRFSAERLKGVDSTLKIQPAKLEDSAVYLCASSSHPGQVGNTIYFGEGSWLTVV.

The rearrangement uses TRBV30 and TRBJ2-1; 7 bases align to TRBD2. Germline CDR1 GTSNPN, CDR2 SVGIG (reference sequence). The CDR3 consists of 15 residues. V trimming: 1 base; J trimming: 0 bases; junction bases outside the gene matches: 3. The CDR3 is CAWSGSGGSYNEQFF. For the CDR3, the DNA is TGTGCCTGGAGTGGGTCGGGGGGCTCCTACAATGAGCAGTTCTTC.

A single count supports this clone. The chain employs TRBV27 and TRBJ2-1; D not resolved. Per the germline V gene, CDR1 is MNHEY and CDR2 is SMNVEV (reference sequence). The CDR3 has 13 residues. Trimming left V 3 bases short and J 5 bases short, with 8 bases between. CDR3 region: CASSFWGNNEQFF. CDR3 nucleotides: TGTGCCAGCAGTTTTTGGGGTAACAATGAGCAGTTCTTC.

DNA for the CDR3: TGTGCCAGCAGAAAATCGGGACAGGGGAACTATGGCTACACCTTC. This translates into CASRKSGQGNYGYTF. The J gene is TRBJ1-2, the V gene TRBV6-1, with 10 bases matching TRBD1. Germline CDR1 and CDR2: MNHNS and SASEGT. V shed 6 bases, J shed 2 bases, and the junction held 6 bases outside the gene matches. The CDR3 covers 15 residues.

J is TRBJ1-1 and V is TRBV11-2; D unclear. The V end lost 6 bases, the J end lost 0 bases, and 8 bases lay between the germline ends. The germline gives CDR1 SGHAT, CDR2 FQNNGV. The CDR3 spans 13 residues. The CDR3, as DNA: TGTGCCAGCAGTCAAACAATGAACACTGAAGCTTTCTTT. Its translation: CASSQTMNTEAFF. The full variable domain, rest sourced from reference TRBV11-2 and TRBJ1-1, is EAGVAQSPRYKIIEKRQSVAFWCNPISGHATLYWYQQILGQGPKLLIQFQNNGVVDDSQLPKDRFSAERLKGVDSTLKIQPAKLEDSAVYLCASSQTMNTEAFFGQGTRLTVV.

This clone has just a few counts. The chain uses TRBV28 and TRBJ1-2, with 8 positions matching TRBD1. Germline CDR1 and CDR2: MDHEN and SYDVKM. Losses at the gene ends were 6 bases for V and 6 bases for J; bases not matched to a gene: 12. CDR3 length equals 15 residues. The CDR3 nucleotides read TGTGCCAGCAGCGATCCCAGGACAGGGCCCAATGGCTACACCTTC. Its translation: CASSDPRTGPNGYTF.

V usage is TRBV28 and J usage is TRBJ2-2, with 7 bases that match TRBD1. Germline CDR1 and CDR2: MDHEN and SYDVKM. V lost 3 bases, J lost 8 bases, and 21 bases stayed unmatched. The CDR3 covers 19 residues. This chain's CDR3 is CASSFQPDPGQIDRGELFF. CDR3 coding DNA: TGTGCCAGCAGTTTCCAGCCCGACCCGGGACAGATAGATAGGGGGGAGCTGTTTTTT.

V is TRBV5-4 and J is TRBJ2-1; unclear D gene. Trimming cost V 1 base and J 5 bases, with 7 bases left between them. The CDR3 runs to 13 residues. Germline V CDR1 and CDR2: SGHNT, YYREEE (reference sequence). The DNA for the CDR3 is TGTGCCAGCAGCTTGAACACCCACAATGAGCAGTTCTTC. It specifies CASSLNTHNEQFF.

The chain employs TRBV27 and TRBJ2-7; TRBD1 matches 12 bases. The ends lost 10 bases at V and 7 bases at J; junction bases unmatched: 11. The germline V gene has CDR1 MNHEY and CDR2 SMNVEV (reference sequence). The CDR3 contains 14 residues. The CDR3, as DNA: TGTGCCACCACTCCGGGACAGGGGGCTAAAGAGCAGTACTTC. The encoded protein is CATTPGQGAKEQYF.

The rearrangement joins TRBV18 to TRBJ1-4; TRBD1 matches 9 bases. V trimming: 1 base; J trimming: 10 bases; junction bases outside the gene matches: 7. This CDR3 is 15 amino acids long. CDR1 is KGHSH and CDR2 is LQKENI in the germline V gene. The CDR3 DNA reads as TGTGCCAGCTCACCACGTGGGACAGGGCAGGCAAAACTGTTTTTT. It translates to CASSPRGTGQAKLFF.

This chain connects TRBV21-1 to TRBJ2-3; the D segment call TRBD1 is taken from the table without a DNA check. TRBV21-1 is described as a pseudogene. The length of the CDR3 is 13 residues. CDR3: CASSLAQGNTQYF. The CDR3 DNA is TGTGCCAGCAGTCTTGCGCAGGGTAATACGCAGTATTTT.

V and J are TRBV7-8 and TRBJ1-5; tentatively, D is TRBD1 (5 bases). Looked up from germline, CDR1 is SGHVS and CDR2 is FQNEAQ. The CDR3 has 13 residues. V was cut by 5 bases and J by 4 bases, with 9 bases left in between. In DNA form, the CDR3 reads TGTGCCAGCAGCGGCAAGGGGAATCAGCCCCAGCATTTT. This sequence encodes CASSGKGNQPQHF.